The source of this T cell receptor (beta chain) is a study of immune evolution from preneoplasia to lung adenocarcinoma. Findings and limits, study-wide: Clonality was highest in normal lung, lower in later-stage lesions apparently. Top clone frequencies peaked in normal lung, apparently declining through invasive adenocarcinoma.

Assay used: immunoSEQ multiplex PCR; TCRdb lists only in-frame clones, some missing. The sample records about 11,000 clones, over 60% being singletons. V dropped 1 base and J dropped 2 bases, with 12 bases sitting between them. The V gene's germline CDR1 is MDHEN and CDR2 SYDVKM. The CDR3 is 15 amino acids. To note about this clone: What it binds is unknown.

Patient tissue came from resections in Japan or China, 2014–2017. Histologic diagnosis was independently verified by two lung pathologists. V and J are TRBV28 and TRBJ2-7, with a weak D call TRBD1 (6 bases). Material for sequencing was FFPE normal lung tissue adjacent to the tumor. The TCR originated in a person aged 55-75 years with lung adenocarcinoma. Some clones in this sample may be carry-over from other donors' samples. The CDR3 loop is CASSLSTTGTYEQYF. The CDR3 DNA follows: TGTGCCAGCAGTTTATCTACGACAGGCACCTACGAGCAGTACTTC.